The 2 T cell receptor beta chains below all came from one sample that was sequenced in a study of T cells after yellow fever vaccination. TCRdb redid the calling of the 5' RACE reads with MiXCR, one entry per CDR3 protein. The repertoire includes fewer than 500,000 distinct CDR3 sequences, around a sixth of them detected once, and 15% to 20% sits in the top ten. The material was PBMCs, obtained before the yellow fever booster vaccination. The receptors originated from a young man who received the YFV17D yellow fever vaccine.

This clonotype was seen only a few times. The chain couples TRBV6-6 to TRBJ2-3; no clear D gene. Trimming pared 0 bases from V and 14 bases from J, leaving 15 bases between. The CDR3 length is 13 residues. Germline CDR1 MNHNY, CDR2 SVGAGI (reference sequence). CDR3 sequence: CASSYSAGSVVYF. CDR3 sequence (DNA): TGTGCCAGCAGTTACTCGGCCGGGTCCGTAGTGTATTTT.

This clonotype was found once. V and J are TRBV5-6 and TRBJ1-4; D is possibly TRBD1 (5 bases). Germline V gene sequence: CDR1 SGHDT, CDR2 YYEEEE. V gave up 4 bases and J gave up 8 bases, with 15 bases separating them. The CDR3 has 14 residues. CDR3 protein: CASSETTGGEKLFF. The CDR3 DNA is TGTGCCAGCAGCGAGACCACGGGGGGGGAAAAACTGTTTTTT.